The 28 T cell receptor beta chains presented below share a single source sample, sequenced in a study of control samples from healthy donors and cancer patients. Sequencing was performed with immunoSEQ multiplex PCR; in TCRdb, only in-frame clones are kept and a portion is missing. The table shows some 120,000 clones, with 85% to 90% occurring only once. Sequencing was carried out using blood. These TCRs come from a man aged 30 to 39 in good health.

Here the CDR3 reads CASLRSGNTIYF. The CDR3 bases are TGTGCCAGCCTCCGCTCTGGAAACACCATATATTTT. The chain is built from TRBV12-3 or TRBV12-4 and TRBJ1-3; the D is unclear. The CDR3 is 12 residues long. The ends were cut back, 8 bases at V and 0 bases at J, with 5 bases in the middle.

V is TRBV25-1 and J is TRBJ1-1; 9 bases map to TRBD1. The germline CDR1 and CDR2 sequences are MGHDK and SYGVNS. This CDR3 region has 14 residues. Trimming removed 0 bases from V and 7 bases from J; junction bases left unmatched: 3. The DNA for the CDR3 is TGTGCCAGCAGTGAATACGGGACAGGGTATGAAGCTTTCTTT. Its protein product is CASSEYGTGYEAFF.

The rearrangement joins TRBV10-2 to TRBJ1-6; the match to TRBD1 covers 9 bases. J gave up 7 bases and V 8 bases, and 6 bases lay outside the gene matches. In germline, CDR1 is WSHSY, CDR2 SAAADI. The CDR3 loop spans 14 amino acids. CDR3 sequence (DNA): TGCGCCAGCTTCGACGGACAGGGGAATTCACCCCTCCACTTT. Protein sequence: CASFDGQGNSPLHF.

This sequence joins TRBV3-1 (or the pseudogene TRBV3-2) and TRBJ1-1; 7 bases are a match to TRBD1. CDR3 length equals 12 residues. Trimming removed 3 bases from V and 12 bases from J; junction bases left unmatched: 7. The germline V gene has CDR1 LGHDT and CDR2 YNNKEL (reference sequence). CDR3 sequence reads: CASSQEGAKTFF. CDR3 nucleotides: TGTGCCAGCAGCCAGGAGGGGGCTAAAACTTTCTTT.

The gene calls are TRBV10-3 and TRBJ2-2, with D possibly matching TRBD1 (6 bases). Per germline, CDR1 ENHRY and CDR2 SYGVKD. V was trimmed by 10 bases and J by 4 bases, leaving 19 bases between them. The CDR3 is 15 amino acids. This chain's CDR3 is CATSSRGAPTGELFF. In DNA form, the CDR3 reads TGTGCCACCTCCTCCAGGGGTGCCCCCACCGGGGAGCTGTTTTTT.

The chain employs TRBV28 and TRBJ2-1; 7 nucleotides line up with TRBD2. With 5 bases clipped from V and 1 base from J, the junction kept 11 bases outside the gene matches. Per the germline V gene, CDR1 is MDHEN and CDR2 is SYDVKM. CDR3 length: 17 residues. For the CDR3, the DNA is TGTGCCAGCAGTCCCTCACTGCTAGCGGCATCCTACAATGAGCAGTTCTTC. It specifies CASSPSLLAASYNEQFF.

This sequence joins TRBV30 and TRBJ2-1; 7 nucleotides match TRBD1. The CDR3 is 12 amino acids. V shed 5 bases, J shed 6 bases, and the junction held 4 bases outside the gene matches. Germline V gives CDR1 GTSNPN, CDR2 SVGIG (reference sequence). The CDR3: CAWGQAGNEQFF. CDR3 coding DNA: TGTGCCTGGGGACAGGCGGGCAATGAGCAGTTCTTC.

V usage is TRBV7-9 and J usage is TRBJ1-4, with D unresolved. Germline assignment: CDR1 SEHNR and CDR2 FQNEAQ (reference sequence). Trimming removed 1 base at V and 6 bases at J, with 12 bases between. This CDR3 is built from 15 residues. The CDR3 nucleotides are TGTGCCAGCAGCTTAGGGGAGCGGCTGGATGAAAAACTGTTTTTT. Translating gives CASSLGERLDEKLFF. Combining the CDR3 with reference TRBV7-9 and TRBJ1-4 gives the whole variable domain DTGVSQNPRHKITKRGQNVTFRCDPISEHNRLYWYRQTLGQGPEFLTYFQNEAQLEKSRLLSDRFSAERPKGSFSTLEIQRTEQGDSAMYLCASSLGERLDEKLFFGSGTQLSVL.

The chain joins TRBV28 to TRBJ1-1; 7 nucleotides match TRBD1. Trimming took 6 bases from V and 1 from J; bases not matched to a gene: 5. The CDR3 has 14 residues. Germline V gene lookup returns CDR1 MDHEN and CDR2 SYDVKM. The CDR3 DNA sequence: TGTGCCAGCAGGCCCGGGACAGCGAACACTGAAGCTTTCTTT. Translated, it gives CASRPGTANTEAFF.

A few counts support this clone. The chain employs TRBV6-2 or TRBV6-3 and TRBJ1-6; D is undetermined. The germline CDR1 and CDR2 sequences are MNHEY and SVGEGT. Between the trimmed V and J ends, which lost 0 bases and 10 bases, there was a span of 16 bases. The CDR3 is made up of 16 amino acids. The CDR3 DNA sequence: TGTGCCAGCAGTTACTCGACGGTCGGGATTCAATCACCCCTCCACTTT. Its protein is CASSYSTVGIQSPLHF.

The chain couples TRBV5-6 to TRBJ2-3, with D possibly matching TRBD2 (5 bases). Germline loops: CDR1 SGHDT, CDR2 YYEEEE. This CDR3 is 15 amino acids long. V dropped 1 base and J dropped 2 bases, with 11 bases sitting between them. The CDR3 loop is CASSLFGVITDTQYF. CDR3 sequence (DNA): TGTGCCAGCAGCTTGTTCGGGGTTATCACAGATACGCAGTATTTT.

This clone was counted only a few times. This chain connects TRBV7-7 to TRBJ1-6; 7 nucleotides match TRBD1. Unmatched junction bases numbered 3, after V lost 5 bases and J lost 8 bases. CDR3 length: 13 residues. Germline lookup yields CDR1 SSHAT and CDR2 FNYEAQ (reference sequence). The CDR3, as DNA: TGTGCCAGCAGCCGCGACAGGGATTCACCCCTCCACTTT. This codes for CASSRDRDSPLHF.

Remarks on this clone: Other DNA sequences in the sample encode the same CDR3. The chain carries TRBV9 and TRBJ1-3, with D hard to call. This CDR3 region has 15 residues. Germline V gives CDR1 SGDLS, CDR2 YYNGEE. With 0 bases removed from V and 0 bases from J, the gap between germline ends came to 7 bases. CDR3 loop: CASSVGTLSGNTIYF. CDR3 DNA: TGTGCCAGCAGCGTAGGTACCCTCTCTGGAAACACCATATATTTT.

This chain joins TRBV2 and TRBJ1-6, with TRBD1 matching 7 bases. CDR1 is SNHLY and CDR2 is FYNNEI in the germline V gene. The CDR3 sequence is 14 residues long. J lost 4 bases, V lost 7 bases, and 4 bases had no gene match. The CDR3 region is CASNLGQYNSPLHF. The CDR3 nucleotides are TGTGCCAGCAACCTGGGACAGTATAATTCACCCCTCCACTTT.

The rearrangement joins TRBV6-5 to TRBJ1-6; D is perhaps TRBD1 (5 bases). V dropped 11 bases and J dropped 10 bases, with 21 bases sitting between them. CDR1 and CDR2 from the germline V gene are MNHEY and SVGAGI. The CDR3 is 14 amino acids. CDR3 coding DNA: TGTGCCTGTGCCGAACAGGCGTCTGGGTCACCCCTCCACTTT. This codes for CACAEQASGSPLHF.

The V and J genes are TRBV30 and TRBJ2-2, with D tentatively TRBD1 or TRBD2 (5 bases each). The V gene lost 0 bases and the J gene lost 6 bases, with 14 bases spanning the gap. The CDR3 runs 15 residues. Germline lookup yields CDR1 GTSNPN and CDR2 SVGIG (reference sequence). In DNA, the CDR3 is TGTGCCTGGAGTGTACAGCCCCAGGGAGCCGGGGAGCTGTTTTTT. Its translation: CAWSVQPQGAGELFF.

The chain has TRBV9 and TRBJ1-6; D remains unclear. This CDR3 contains 17 residues. V lost 0 bases and J lost 2, with 12 bases in between. Germline values: CDR1 SGDLS, CDR2 YYNGEE. CDR3 in amino acids: CASSVAGKATYNSPLHF. Written as DNA, the CDR3 is TGTGCCAGCAGCGTAGCCGGGAAGGCAACCTATAATTCACCCCTCCACTTT.

V is TRBV5-8 and J is TRBJ2-7; D unresolved. V dropped 4 bases and J dropped 3 bases, with 11 bases sitting between them. Germline V CDR1 and CDR2: SGHTS, YDEGEE. CDR3 length: 13 amino acids. CDR3 sequence (DNA): TGTGCCAGCAGCCCTATGGACGGCTACGAGCAGTACTTC. It encodes CASSPMDGYEQYF.

The genes are TRBV7-8 and TRBJ1-2, with 8 nucleotides matching TRBD1. Germline V gene sequence: CDR1 SGHVS, CDR2 FQNEAQ. V trimming: 4 bases; J trimming: 4 bases; junction bases outside the gene matches: 8. This CDR3 spans 15 amino acids. CDR3 sequence reads: CASSSGTGRSYGYTF. Here the CDR3 DNA reads TGTGCCAGCAGCTCCGGGACAGGACGAAGCTATGGCTACACCTTC.

The chain recombines TRBV2 with TRBJ2-3, with D unresolved. The germline CDR1 and CDR2 sequences are SNHLY and FYNNEI. The CDR3 consists of 14 residues. Trimming left V 6 bases short and J 1 base short, with 11 bases between. The CDR3 loop is CASRDPQGTDTQYF. The CDR3 DNA sequence: TGTGCCAGCAGGGATCCCCAGGGCACAGATACGCAGTATTTT.

The chain employs TRBV12-3 or TRBV12-4 and TRBJ1-6; no definite D call. The CDR3 runs to 13 residues. Trimming left V 8 bases short and J 9 bases short, with 14 bases between. The CDR3 nucleotides are TGTGCCAGCTCCCGGTCAGGAGTTTCACCCCTCCACTTT. Translated, it gives CASSRSGVSPLHF.

The CDR3 sequence is CATSDATRGSNQPQHF. The DNA of the CDR3 is TGTGCCACCAGTGATGCGACCCGAGGGAGCAATCAGCCCCAGCATTTT. The V and J genes are TRBV24-1 and TRBJ1-5; the D is unclear. V was clipped by 3 bases and J by 1 base, with 12 bases between them. The length of the CDR3 is 16 residues. Germline CDR1 is KGHDR and CDR2 is SFDVKD.

This clone was seen just once. The chain is built from TRBV7-2 and TRBJ1-1, with D hard to call. The CDR3 runs to 15 residues. The germline V gene encodes CDR1 SGHTA and CDR2 FQGNSA. Deletions cut 1 base from V and 5 bases from J, with 14 bases between. The CDR3 coding sequence is TGTGCCAGCAGCTTAGATCGCCGCTTGGGGACTGAAGCTTTCTTT. Its protein product is CASSLDRRLGTEAFF.

V and J are TRBV4-1 and TRBJ1-5; 8 positions agree with TRBD1. The V gene's germline CDR1 is MGHRA and CDR2 YSYEKL. The length of the CDR3 is 15 residues. Trimming removed 0 bases from V and 7 bases from J; junction bases left unmatched: 5. The CDR3 DNA follows: TGCGCCAGCAGCCAAGACGGACAGGGAAAACAGCCCCAGCATTTT. Translation: CASSQDGQGKQPQHF.

This clone showed up just once. This chain links TRBV27 with TRBJ1-2; no firm D call. The CDR3 spans 13 residues. Trimming took off 2 bases at V and 4 bases at J, with 8 bases between the two ends. Germline values: CDR1 MNHEY, CDR2 SMNVEV (reference sequence). CDR3 DNA: TGTGCCAGCAGTTTAGCGGGGAGCTATGGCTACACCTTC. This translates into CASSLAGSYGYTF.

The V gene is TRBV15, the J gene TRBJ1-2, with 10 bases matching TRBD1. CDR1 LNHNV and CDR2 YYDKDF come from the germline V gene (reference sequence). The CDR3 consists of 13 residues. Trimming took 3 bases from V and 5 from J; bases not matched to a gene: 0. The CDR3 is CATSRGQGYGYTF. The CDR3 DNA is TGTGCCACCAGCAGGGGACAGGGGTATGGCTACACCTTC.

V and J are TRBV5-1 and TRBJ2-1, with D tentatively TRBD2 (6 bases). The germline gives CDR1 SGHRS, CDR2 YFSETQ. Deletions cut 4 bases from V and 0 bases from J, with 14 bases between. This CDR3 has 16 residues. For the CDR3, the DNA is TGCGCCAGCAGCAAGGGACTGGGGAGCTCCTACAATGAGCAGTTCTTC. Translation gives CASSKGLGSSYNEQFF.

The chain carries TRBV11-3 and TRBJ2-1, with D possibly being TRBD1 or TRBD2 (5 bases each). The CDR3 length is 14 residues. The V and J ends lost 5 bases and 6 bases respectively, with 14 bases between them. The germline CDR1 and CDR2 sequences are SGHNT and YENEEA. CDR3 region: CASSDHSGGNEQFF. The CDR3 region has the DNA TGTGCCAGCAGCGATCACAGTGGGGGCAATGAGCAGTTCTTC.